This T cell receptor (beta chain) is drawn from a study of cytomegalovirus exposure and HLA in healthy donors. General observations from the study: Common viral pathogens were later found to be apparently linked to several of the most significant clusters.

PCR employed 60 Vbeta and 13 Jbeta primers. TCRdb's table, derived via immunoSEQ multiplex PCR, lists solely in-frame clones and lacks some. The repertoire holds more than 150,000 clones, roughly 80% seen once, with about 3.8% in the top ten. Details on this clone: What it binds is not known. At one boundary the junction diverges from the germline segment, which might be a read error.

This TCR was sampled from a man in his forties or fifties in good health and CMV-seronegative. The sequenced material came from PBMCs.

The CDR3 protein is CSSRPGLTPPSSTDTQYF. In nucleotides, the CDR3 is TGTTCCAGCCGACCGGGACTGACTCCCCCATCTAGCACAGATACGCAGTATTTT. This rearrangement joins TRBV7-9 to TRBJ2-3; D may be TRBD2 (6 bases). Per the germline V gene, CDR1 is SEHNR and CDR2 is FQNEAQ (reference sequence). The CDR3 consists of 18 residues.